The source of this TCR beta chain is a study of shared clonotypes between healthy human individuals. Whole-study results and caveats: The diversity represented, both genetic and in exposure history, was limited by few donors. Compared with clonotypes that all four donors shared, non-shared clonotypes had lower generation probabilities.

As regards this clone: Its cognate antigen is unknown.

Several immunoSEQ 96-well plates shared each subset's DNA, each plate a replicate. Using 200 ng DNA, approximately 27,000 T cell genomes, the sorted-subset replicate PCRs were run. The assay was immunoSEQ multiplex PCR, and TCRdb's table has in-frame clones only and misses some. The sample lists about 690,000 clones; about 90% were seen once. The V end lost 5 bases, the J end lost 7 bases, and 15 bases lay between the germline ends. Germline V gene data show CDR1 as SEHNR and CDR2 as FQNEAQ (reference sequence). The CDR3 runs to 14 residues. The receptor's source is a young man in good health. Some clones in this sample may be carry-over from other donors' samples. The sample taken for sequencing was memory CD8+ T cells from PBMCs. Subset specified: CD45RO+ cells pooled with CCR7-negative TemRA cells. The gene calls are TRBV7-9 and TRBJ2-1, with a tentative D call TRBD1 (5 bases). The CDR3 bases are TGTGCCAGCAGCCTAAGGGGCTCGTGGAATGAGCAGTTCTTC. Translating gives CASSLRGSWNEQFF. Complete variable domain (other parts from reference TRBV7-9 and TRBJ2-1): DTGVSQNPRHKITKRGQNVTFRCDPISEHNRLYWYRQTLGQGPEFLTYFQNEAQLEKSRLLSDRFSAERPKGSFSTLEIQRTEQGDSAMYLCASSLRGSWNEQFFGPGTRLTVL.